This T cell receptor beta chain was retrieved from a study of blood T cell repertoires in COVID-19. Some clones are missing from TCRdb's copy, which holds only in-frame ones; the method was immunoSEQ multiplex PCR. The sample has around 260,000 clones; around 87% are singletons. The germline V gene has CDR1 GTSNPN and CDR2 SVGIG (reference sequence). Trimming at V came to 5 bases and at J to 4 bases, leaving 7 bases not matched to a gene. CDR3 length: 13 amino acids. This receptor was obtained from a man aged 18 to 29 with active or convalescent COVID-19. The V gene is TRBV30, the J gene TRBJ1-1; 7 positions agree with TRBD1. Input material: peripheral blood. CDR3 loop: CAWDRALGTEAFF. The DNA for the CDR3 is TGTGCCTGGGACAGGGCTTTGGGCACTGAAGCTTTCTTT.